This T cell receptor (beta chain) was sequenced during a study of Tregs in tolerant kidney transplant recipients. Method: immunoSEQ multiplex PCR; TCRdb's copy keeps in-frame clones and lacks some. The sample holds 90,000 to 150,000 clones, roughly nine tenths seen once. The CDR3 covers 15 residues. The V gene end was trimmed by 6 bases and the J gene end by 5 bases; junction bases not matched to a gene: 4. Germline assignment: CDR1 MNHEY and CDR2 SVGAGI. Sequences were obtained from CD4+ T cells from blood. The chain uses TRBV6-5 and TRBJ2-2; 12 bases are a match to TRBD2. The TCR was taken from a human donor in good health. Here the CDR3 reads CASRHTSGGTGELFF. The CDR3 DNA follows: TGTGCCAGCAGACATACTAGCGGGGGGACCGGGGAGCTGTTTTTT.